The next 23 T cell receptor beta chains were all read from a single sample in a study of T-cell memory formation after mild COVID-19. Each CDR3 protein is one row after TCRdb ran MiXCR on the 5' RACE reads. Of 350,000 to 550,000 distinct CDR3 sequences listed, 18% are singletons. Sequenced sample: PBMCs or a T cell subset sorted from them (not recorded which). The receptors here all came from a man aged 18 to 35 who had mild COVID-19 (a few samples of this study predate the infection). Cell type and time point are not known.

This clonotype was counted many times. The chain links TRBV20-1 to TRBJ2-7; 8 bases align to TRBD1. Looked up from germline, CDR1 is DFQATT and CDR2 is SNEGSKA (reference sequence). This CDR3 comprises 15 residues. V was pared by 6 bases and J by 1 base, with 11 bases of the junction left unmatched. Written as DNA, the CDR3 is TGCAGTGCCCTAAGGACAGGGTCCTTTTCCTACGAGCAGTACTTC. It translates to CSALRTGSFSYEQYF.

The chain joins TRBV27 to TRBJ1-5; D uncertain. Germline assignment: CDR1 MNHEY and CDR2 SMNVEV (reference sequence). V was shortened by 5 bases and J by 5 bases, with 10 bases between the two germline ends. This CDR3 has 13 amino acids. CDR3 coding DNA: TGTGCCAGCAGTCCCGGGTTACATCAGCCCCAGCATTTT. Protein: CASSPGLHQPQHF.

This rearrangement joins TRBV20-1 to TRBJ1-2; D remains unclear. Per germline, CDR1 DFQATT and CDR2 SNEGSKA (reference sequence). This CDR3 spans 12 amino acids. With 4 bases removed from V and 4 bases from J, the gap between germline ends came to 10 bases. CDR3 region: CSAKEGAYGYTF. In DNA, the CDR3 is TGCAGTGCTAAGGAGGGCGCCTATGGCTACACCTTC.

This chain uses TRBV5-8 with TRBJ1-2; D ambiguous. The ends were cut back, 4 bases at V and 4 bases at J, with 14 bases in the middle. CDR1 is SGHTS and CDR2 is YDEGEE in the germline V gene. The CDR3 is made up of 14 amino acids. CDR3 amino acids: CASSLQTRAYGYTF. CDR3 coding DNA: TGTGCCAGCAGCCTCCAGACAAGGGCCTATGGCTACACCTTC.

This chain uses TRBV20-1 with TRBJ1-1, with a possible D match to TRBD1 (5 bases). V was shortened by 3 bases and J by 4 bases, with 15 bases between the two germline ends. Germline V gene sequence: CDR1 DFQATT, CDR2 SNEGSKA (reference sequence). The CDR3 totals 14 residues. Here the CDR3 reads CSASSVGVRTEAFF. The CDR3 DNA reads as TGCAGTGCTAGTAGTGTGGGGGTACGCACTGAAGCTTTCTTT.

V usage is TRBV5-5 and J usage is TRBJ2-6, with D possibly matching TRBD1 (5 bases). Between the trimmed V and J ends, which lost 2 bases and 0 bases, there was a span of 6 bases. CDR1 is SGHKS and CDR2 is YYEKEE in the germline V gene (reference sequence). The CDR3 covers 15 residues. The CDR3: CASSLQVSGANVLTF. Here the CDR3 DNA reads TGTGCCAGCAGCTTACAGGTCTCTGGGGCCAACGTCCTGACTTTC.

This clonotype has only a few counts. This chain links TRBV7-9 with TRBJ2-3, with D perhaps TRBD1 (6 bases). There are 15 residues in the CDR3. V was pared by 4 bases and J by 4 bases, with 15 bases between. Looked up from germline, CDR1 is SEHNR and CDR2 is FQNEAQ (reference sequence). The CDR3 region has the DNA TGTGCCAGCAGCTCAGGGGTATCCCACGCAGATACGCAGTATTTT. Translation gives CASSSGVSHADTQYF.

This chain joins TRBV5-5 and TRBJ2-5; D is unclear. Germline CDR1 is SGHKS and CDR2 is YYEKEE (reference sequence). Deletions cut 4 bases from V and 4 bases from J, with 11 bases between. The CDR3 runs to 13 residues. The CDR3 DNA reads TGTGCCAGCAGCCTGACCCCGGGAGAGACCCAGTACTTC. Amino acids: CASSLTPGETQYF.

The V gene is TRBV24-1, the J gene TRBJ2-5; 7 bases line up with TRBD2. V shed 8 bases, J shed 2 bases, and the junction held 13 bases outside the gene matches. Looked up from germline, CDR1 is KGHDR and CDR2 is SFDVKD. This CDR3 has 16 residues. The CDR3 region is CATTTEAGAGQETQYF. CDR3 nucleotides: TGTGCCACCACCACCGAGGCGGGAGCGGGGCAAGAGACCCAGTACTTC.

V usage is TRBV20-1 and J usage is TRBJ2-5, with no clear D. V shed 0 bases and J shed 6 bases, with 14 bases lying between them. This CDR3 contains 14 residues. Germline V CDR1 and CDR2: DFQATT, SNEGSKA (reference sequence). The CDR3 region has the DNA TGCAGTGCTAGAGATGGGGTACCCGAGCAGACCCAGTACTTC. It encodes CSARDGVPEQTQYF.

This clonotype was counted only a few times. The rearrangement joins TRBV7-2 to TRBJ2-5; a possible D gene is TRBD2 (7 bases). Germline CDR1 and CDR2: SGHTA and FQGNSA. V was cut by 5 bases and J by 2 bases, with 18 bases left in between. The CDR3 length is 16 residues. CDR3 sequence (DNA): TGTGCCAGCAGCACAGGGAGGGGTCAGGTACAAGAGACCCAGTACTTC. Amino acid sequence: CASSTGRGQVQETQYF.

The rearrangement joins TRBV5-1 to TRBJ2-2, with a tentative D call TRBD2 (5 bases). The V end was cut by 6 bases, the J end by 3 bases, with 12 bases between. This CDR3 has 14 amino acids. Germline lookup yields CDR1 SGHRS and CDR2 YFSETQ. The CDR3 region has the DNA TGCGCCAGCAAGCGGCAGACGGACACCGGGGAGCTGTTTTTT. This codes for CASKRQTDTGELFF.

This clonotype was seen more than once but under ten times. This chain joins TRBV20-1 and TRBJ1-6; perhaps TRBD1 as D (5 bases). The V end was cut by 5 bases, the J end by 7 bases, with 15 bases between. The germline V gene has CDR1 DFQATT and CDR2 SNEGSKA (reference sequence). The CDR3 loop spans 14 amino acids. The CDR3 DNA follows: TGCAGTGCTCTCAGGGCCGGGAGGAATTCACCCCTCCACTTT. It yields the protein CSALRAGRNSPLHF.

The sample holds a few counts of this clonotype. This CDR3 reads CASSPGPRNPGDTQYF. CDR3 nucleotides: TGTGCCAGCAGCCCTGGGCCCCGCAATCCGGGAGATACGCAGTATTTT. The rearrangement links TRBV12-3 or TRBV12-4 to TRBJ2-3; D gene ambiguous. Trimming removed 6 bases at V and 5 bases at J, with 21 bases between. The CDR3 sequence is 16 residues long.

The V gene is TRBV7-6, the J gene TRBJ2-3; D is perhaps TRBD1 (6 bases). This CDR3 contains 16 residues. V gave up 5 bases and J gave up 4 bases, with 19 bases separating them. Germline V gene data show CDR1 as SGHVS and CDR2 as FNYEAQ. The CDR3 DNA is TGTGCCAGCAGCCAGGGGTCCGCCGGCCGGCCAGATACGCAGTATTTT. Its protein is CASSQGSAGRPDTQYF.

This clonotype was seen more than once but under ten times. The V call is TRBV5-6, the J call TRBJ2-1, with D tentatively TRBD1 (5 bases). Trimming left V 0 bases short and J 8 bases short, with 9 bases between. Germline-derived CDR1 and CDR2 are SGHDT and YYEEEE. This CDR3 spans 13 amino acids. The CDR3 here is CASSLVAGYEQFF. In nucleotides, the CDR3 is TGTGCCAGCAGCTTGGTAGCAGGGTATGAGCAGTTCTTC.

This chain joins TRBV6-8 and TRBJ1-5, with no clear D. The CDR3 is 20 amino acids. Germline CDR1 is MNHGY and CDR2 is SAAAGT. The ends were cut back, 3 bases at V and 4 bases at J, with 28 bases in the middle. DNA for the CDR3: TGTGCCAGCAGTTATCTCACCGTCACAGACGTAGAGCATTGGAATCAGCCCCAGCATTTT. Encoded protein: CASSYLTVTDVEHWNQPQHF.

The chain links TRBV5-6 to TRBJ2-3; a weak D match, TRBD2 (5 bases). Germline V gene sequence: CDR1 SGHDT, CDR2 YYEEEE. The CDR3 is 14 residues long. The V gene lost 3 bases and the J gene lost 6 bases, with 14 bases spanning the gap. CDR3 in DNA: TGTGCCAGCAGCTCGCTGGGAGCTGGCGATACGCAGTATTTT. Translation gives CASSSLGAGDTQYF.

This clonotype was picked up a small number of times. The chain recombines TRBV28 with TRBJ2-2; weak D call: TRBD2 (5 bases). Germline V gives CDR1 MDHEN, CDR2 SYDVKM. CDR3 length equals 16 residues. Trimming cost V 7 bases and J 0 bases, with 15 bases left between them. This CDR3 reads CASNLWRAANTGELFF. Here the CDR3 DNA reads TGTGCCAGCAACTTGTGGCGGGCCGCGAACACCGGGGAGCTGTTTTTT.

This clonotype was counted only a few times. The J gene is TRBJ1-1, the V gene TRBV7-8; 8 bases are a match to TRBD1. J gave up 11 bases and V 5 bases, and 13 bases lay outside the gene matches. This CDR3 has 14 residues. CDR1 and CDR2 from the germline V gene are SGHVS and FQNEAQ. The CDR3 DNA reads TGTGCCAGCAGCCCCCTCCGGGACAGGAGTGGGGCTTTCTTT. It is translated as CASSPLRDRSGAFF.

This clonotype was seen a few times. V is TRBV13 and J is TRBJ1-2; a possible D gene is TRBD1 (5 bases). The ends were cut back, 5 bases at V and 4 bases at J, with 11 bases in the middle. There are 13 residues in the CDR3. CDR1 is PRHDT and CDR2 is FYEKMQ in the germline V gene (reference sequence). This CDR3 reads CASSERGVYGYTF. The CDR3 coding sequence is TGTGCCAGCAGCGAGCGGGGGGTCTATGGCTACACCTTC.

This clonotype was seen a handful of times. DNA for the CDR3: TGCGCCAGCAGCTTGGCCACAGGGGCAACTGGCTACACCTTC. Protein product: CASSLATGATGYTF. The chain joins TRBV5-1 to TRBJ1-2, with 7 bases that match TRBD1. CDR1 and CDR2 from the germline V gene are SGHRS and YFSETQ. V was clipped by 0 bases and J by 7 bases; unmatched bases: 6. The CDR3 has 14 amino acids.

J is TRBJ2-3 and V is TRBV7-8; D tentatively fits TRBD1 or TRBD2 (6 bases each). Trimming shortened V by 5 bases and J by 7 bases, and 31 bases separated the two germline ends. The CDR3 length is 19 residues. CDR1 and CDR2 from the germline V gene are SGHVS and FQNEAQ. The CDR3 DNA reads TGTGCCAGCAGCCGGACAAATGGCAGCCGGGGGCCCCTCCCGTATACGCAGTATTTT. The encoded protein is CASSRTNGSRGPLPYTQYF.